This T cell receptor (beta chain) was captured in a study of quantifying T cell responses using KT2 cells. At the level of the study: Reverse transcription used primers in the TCR alpha and beta constant regions.

This clonotype occurred a few times. There are 13 residues in the CDR3. Germline V gives CDR1 MDHEN, CDR2 SYDVKM. The V and J ends lost 6 bases and 9 bases respectively, with 15 bases between them. A single-stranded UMI oligo with SP2 sequence was ligated to cDNA 3' ends. An equimolar mix of RC1.1 and RC1.2 primed the beta chain across TRBC1 and TRBC2. One entry per CDR3 protein results from TCRdb running MiXCR on the UMI-ligation and nested PCR reads. The sample lists 52,000 or so distinct CDR3 sequences; roughly an eighth were seen once. The TCR was taken from a human donor. The sample was PBMCs spiked with cells of the T cell clone KT2. This chain joins TRBV28 and TRBJ2-1; no reliable D call. The CDR3 nucleotides read TGTGCCAGCAGCTTAGAAGTGCGAGGTGAGCAGTTCTTC. This gives the protein CASSLEVRGEQFF.